Below, 8 T cell receptor beta chains from the same sample are listed, as sequenced in a study of neurological immune-mediated disorders. From the 5' RACE reads, TCRdb called clonotypes with MiXCR, one entry per CDR3 protein. The sample lists under 45,000 distinct CDR3 sequences; 3% to 4% were seen once. The sample was PBMCs. The receptor set was obtained from a man younger than 45 with multiple sclerosis.

Many counts were recorded for this clonotype. The chain carries TRBV14 and TRBJ2-2; D not certain. The CDR3 extends over 13 amino acids. Germline values: CDR1 SGHDN, CDR2 FVKESK. Trimming took 4 bases from V and 7 from J, leaving 10 bases between them. The CDR3 region has the DNA TGTGCCAGCAGCCGAAACCAAAACGGGGAGCTGTTTTTT. Its translation is CASSRNQNGELFF.

There are many counts of this clonotype. The chain recombines TRBV6-5 with TRBJ2-3; no reliable D call. This CDR3 comprises 15 residues. Germline lookup yields CDR1 MNHEY and CDR2 SVGAGI. V was clipped by 4 bases and J by 1 base, with 12 bases between them. The CDR3 DNA reads TGTGCCAGCAGTTTAGGGAATATGGGCACAGATACGCAGTATTTT. Amino acid sequence: CASSLGNMGTDTQYF.

This clonotype came up many times. V and J are TRBV27 and TRBJ1-6, with D possibly TRBD1 on 5 matching bases. The CDR3 is 13 residues long. Germline V gives CDR1 MNHEY, CDR2 SMNVEV (reference sequence). Trimming shortened V by 6 bases and J by 9 bases, and 12 bases separated the two germline ends. The CDR3 loop reads CASRRDGISPLHF. The CDR3 DNA reads TGTGCCAGCAGGAGGGACGGAATTTCACCCCTCCACTTT.

The gene calls are TRBV6-2 or TRBV6-3 and TRBJ1-2; D possibly corresponds to TRBD1 (5 bases). Germline V gene sequence: CDR1 MNHEY, CDR2 SVGEGT. The CDR3 covers 14 residues. Trimming left V 10 bases short and J 2 bases short, with 17 bases between. CDR3 sequence: CANRRGTDNYGYTF. CDR3 coding DNA: TGTGCCAACAGACGAGGGACGGACAACTATGGCTACACCTTC.

This clonotype was picked up a small number of times. The rearrangement links TRBV28 to TRBJ2-7; 9 bases fit TRBD2. The CDR3 extends over 15 amino acids. With 2 bases clipped from V and 7 bases from J, the junction kept 9 bases outside the gene matches. Looked up from germline, CDR1 is MDHEN and CDR2 is SYDVKM. Here the CDR3 reads CASSLGRGGAFEQYF. The CDR3, as DNA: TGTGCCAGCAGTTTAGGTCGCGGGGGGGCGTTTGAGCAGTACTTC.

Comment on this clonotype: A much larger clonotype is one base distant, so this may be a read error. The rearrangement joins TRBV12-3 or TRBV12-4 to TRBJ2-2; maybe TRBD1 (6 bases). This CDR3 has 15 amino acids. Trimming removed 6 bases at V and 3 bases at J, with 14 bases between. This chain's CDR3 is CASRQTGDYTGELFF. The CDR3 DNA reads TGTGCCAGCAGGCAGACAGGCGATTACACCGGGGAGCTGTTTTTT.

This clonotype has at least ten counts. The V and J genes are TRBV5-1 and TRBJ1-1; D not resolved. Germline assignment: CDR1 SGHRS and CDR2 YFSETQ. This CDR3 is 13 amino acids long. V was cut by 3 bases and J by 4 bases, with 10 bases left in between. CDR3 nucleotide sequence: TGCGCCAGCAGCTGGCTTATGAGCACTGAAGCTTTCTTT. This encodes CASSWLMSTEAFF.

This clonotype has at least ten counts. This sequence joins TRBV15 and TRBJ2-3; D remains unclear. Trimming took 2 bases from V and 3 from J, leaving 21 bases between them. Germline-derived CDR1 and CDR2 are LNHNV and YYDKDF (reference sequence). The CDR3 spans 18 residues. The CDR3 coding sequence is TGTGCCACCAGCAGACCCCATACAGTGGGGTCGGATACAGATACGCAGTATTTT. Translated, it gives CATSRPHTVGSDTDTQYF.